This T cell receptor beta chain was sequenced during a study of OX40 agonist ivuxolimab in advanced cancers. Clones were read by immunoSEQ multiplex PCR, and TCRdb kept only the in-frame ones, dropping some. This sample yields roughly 50,000 clones, of which roughly 91% are seen a single time; around 30% belongs to the top ten. Germline V gives CDR1 KGHSH, CDR2 LQKENI. J lost 3 bases, V lost 5 bases, and 4 bases had no gene match. CDR3 length: 14 amino acids. The sequencing here drew on CD4+ or CD8+ T cells sorted from blood, taken in a trial of the OX40 agonist ivuxolimab. V and J are TRBV18 and TRBJ2-7; 10 nucleotides line up with TRBD2. This receptor was obtained from an adult with an advanced solid tumor such as melanoma, head and neck, liver or kidney cancer. CDR3: CASSTGLADYEQYF. Written as DNA, the CDR3 is TGTGCCAGCTCAACCGGACTAGCGGACTACGAGCAGTACTTC.